This TCR beta chain was recorded in a study of shared clonotypes between healthy human individuals. Whole-study results and caveats: Naive subsets generally exceeded memory subsets in estimated richness. A reduction in generation probabilities was seen for non-shared clonotypes relative to those shared by all four donors.

Notes on this clone: No antigen is known for it. The junction departs from germline at one end; a sequencing error may be responsible.

The split of CD4+ cells yielded CD45RA+ naive and CD45RA-negative memory subsets. Deep was the level at which the assay was run. Profiling relied on immunoSEQ multiplex PCR, and the TCRdb table lists in-frame clones only, not all of them. The data show some 2 million clones, with roughly 94% seen just once and under 0.15% held by the top ten. The TCR comes from a man aged 18-30 years in good health. Sequencing was performed on naive CD4+ T cells sorted from blood. Subset defined: CD45RA+ positively selected.

The CDR3 DNA reads TGTGCTAGCAGCTTACAGGAGAACACCGGGGAGCTGTTTTTT. This encodes CASSLQENTGELFF. This chain links TRBV7-7 with TRBJ2-2, with D tentatively TRBD1 (5 bases). The germline V gene has CDR1 SSHAT and CDR2 FNYEAQ (reference sequence). This CDR3 is built from 14 residues. The whole variable domain, filled in from reference TRBV7-7 and TRBJ2-2, reads GAGVSQSPRYKVTKRGQDVTLRCDPISSHATLYWYQQALGQGPEFLTYFNYEAQPDKSGLPSDRFSAERPEGSISTLTIQRTEQRDSAMYRCASSLQENTGELFFGEGSRLTVL.